This T cell receptor beta chain was found in a study of spatial heterogeneity in lung cancer. Looking at the study overall: Combinations of a unique TCR and a UMI were tallied in raw reads, and on average each appeared more than ten times.

Findings and caveats of the study: Within tumors, counts of expanded alpha and beta TCRs tracked tumor mutation counts.

Regarding time point: sample taken at primary tumor resection. The cohort: some 73 early-stage, untreated non-small cell lung cancer patients. The sequenced material consisted of unsorted whole RNA from tumor, nontumor lung or frozen PBMC. Via MiXCR, TCRdb re-called the 5' RACE reads, giving one row per CDR3 protein. This sample has around 18,000 distinct CDR3 sequences, with 9.6% found just once. On this clonotype itself: Its specificity is unknown. This beta chain was picked up by a library intended for alpha chains and is off target, so its count carries little meaning.

This clonotype was obtained from a female donor with early-stage non-small cell lung cancer. Sequenced material: lung tumor tissue, taken at surgery.

The CDR3: CASSSAGGVETQYF. The CDR3, as DNA: TGTGCCAGCAGTTCAGCTGGAGGGGTAGAGACCCAGTACTTC. This chain links TRBV6-5 with TRBJ2-5; D is perhaps TRBD2 (6 bases). The V and J ends lost 4 bases and 4 bases respectively, with 13 bases between them. This CDR3 contains 14 residues. The V gene's germline CDR1 is MNHEY and CDR2 SVGAGI.